The source of this TCR beta chain is a study of T cells in Graves' hyperthyroidism and ophthalmopathy. The V segment lost 3 bases and the J segment 0 bases; nucleotides outside the gene matches: 5. The length of the CDR3 is 16 residues. The germline gives CDR1 SGHRS, CDR2 YFSETQ. Authors of the study amplified TCR beta CDR3 regions from RNA transcripts. First-round RT-PCR of the TCR CDR3 relied on the HTBI primer set. TCRdb processed the multiplex PCR reads anew with MiXCR; each CDR3 protein has one entry. The top ten clones hold 3.5% to 4% of a sample with some 620,000 distinct CDR3 sequences, 15% to 20% of them seen once.

The source material was blood. The origin of this receptor is a woman in her 30s with Graves' hyperthyroidism. This chain uses TRBV5-1 with TRBJ2-2; 7 nucleotides align to TRBD2. The CDR3 reads CASSSNSGPNTGELFF. CDR3 DNA: TGCGCCAGCAGCTCGAATAGCGGGCCGAACACCGGGGAGCTGTTTTTT.